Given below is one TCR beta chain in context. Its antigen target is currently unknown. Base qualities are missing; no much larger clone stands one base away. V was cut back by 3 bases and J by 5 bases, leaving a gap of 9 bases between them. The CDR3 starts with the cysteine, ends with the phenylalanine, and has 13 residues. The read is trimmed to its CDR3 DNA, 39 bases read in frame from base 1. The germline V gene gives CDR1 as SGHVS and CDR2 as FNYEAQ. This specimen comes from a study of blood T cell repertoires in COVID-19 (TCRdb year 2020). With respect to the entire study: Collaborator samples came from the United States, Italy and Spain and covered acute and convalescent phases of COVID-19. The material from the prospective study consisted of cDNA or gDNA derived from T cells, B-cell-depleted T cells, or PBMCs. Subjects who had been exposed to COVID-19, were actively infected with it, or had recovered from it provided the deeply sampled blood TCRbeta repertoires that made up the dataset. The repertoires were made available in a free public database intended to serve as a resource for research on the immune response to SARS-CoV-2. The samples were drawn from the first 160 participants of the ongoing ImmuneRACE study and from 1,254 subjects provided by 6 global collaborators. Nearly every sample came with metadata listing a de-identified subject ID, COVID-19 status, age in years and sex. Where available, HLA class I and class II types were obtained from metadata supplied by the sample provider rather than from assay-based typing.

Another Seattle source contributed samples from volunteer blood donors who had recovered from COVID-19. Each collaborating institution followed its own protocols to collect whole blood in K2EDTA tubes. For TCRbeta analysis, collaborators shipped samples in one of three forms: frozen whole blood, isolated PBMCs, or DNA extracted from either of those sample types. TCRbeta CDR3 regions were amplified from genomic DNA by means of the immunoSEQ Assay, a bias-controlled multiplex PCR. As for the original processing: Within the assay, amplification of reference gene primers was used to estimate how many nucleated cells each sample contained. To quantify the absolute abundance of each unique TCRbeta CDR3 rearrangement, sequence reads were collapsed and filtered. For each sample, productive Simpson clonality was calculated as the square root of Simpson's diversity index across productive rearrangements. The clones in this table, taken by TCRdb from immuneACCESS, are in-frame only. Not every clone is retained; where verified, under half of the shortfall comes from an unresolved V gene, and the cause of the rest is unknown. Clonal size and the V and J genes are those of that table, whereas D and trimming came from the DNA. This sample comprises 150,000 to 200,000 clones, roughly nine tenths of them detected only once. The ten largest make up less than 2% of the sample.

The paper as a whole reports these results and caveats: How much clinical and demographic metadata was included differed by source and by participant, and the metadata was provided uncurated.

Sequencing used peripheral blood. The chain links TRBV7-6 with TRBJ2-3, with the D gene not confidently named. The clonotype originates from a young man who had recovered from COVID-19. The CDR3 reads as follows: CASSLIAGDTQYF. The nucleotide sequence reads TGTGCCAGCAGCTTGATAGCCGGAGATACGCAGTATTTT.